What follows is one T cell receptor beta chain and its context. The entry originates in a study of blood T cell repertoires in COVID-19. At the level of the study: Specimens from acute and convalescent COVID-19 originated in the United States, Italy and Spain.

TCRdb's copy holds only in-frame clones and misses some; the assay was immunoSEQ multiplex PCR. The sample consists of fewer than 350,000 clones, roughly 85% of them appearing once. Germline V lookup: CDR1 LNHDA, CDR2 SQIVND (reference sequence). This CDR3 contains 11 residues. V was shortened by 10 bases and J by 0 bases, with 6 bases between the two germline ends. The sequence was obtained from a woman aged 50 to 60 who had recovered from COVID-19. The genes are TRBV19 and TRBJ1-1, with D unclear. Source material: PBMCs or T cells enriched from blood (not recorded which). The CDR3 loop is CATEVNTEAFF. DNA for the CDR3: TGTGCCACCGAGGTGAACACTGAAGCTTTCTTT.